The T cell receptor (beta chain) under discussion was sequenced for a study of beta chain features in type 1 diabetes. Investigators reverse transcribed all isolated RNA, so they sequenced expressed TCRB transcripts. Clones were read by immunoSEQ multiplex PCR, and TCRdb kept only the in-frame ones, dropping some. Of under 900,000 clones listed, roughly 15% are singletons. CDR3 length equals 14 residues. CDR1 and CDR2 from the germline V gene are SGHRS and YFSETQ. Trimming took off 2 bases at V and 5 bases at J, with 11 bases between the two ends. This chain uses TRBV5-1 with TRBJ2-4; tentatively, D is TRBD2 (5 bases). Sequences were obtained from naive CD4+ T cells from blood. This clonotype was sampled from a woman between 18 and 30 years old in good health. CDR3 nucleotides: TGCGCCAGCAGCTTAAGTACCGGGGAAAACATTCAGTACTTC. Translation gives CASSLSTGENIQYF.